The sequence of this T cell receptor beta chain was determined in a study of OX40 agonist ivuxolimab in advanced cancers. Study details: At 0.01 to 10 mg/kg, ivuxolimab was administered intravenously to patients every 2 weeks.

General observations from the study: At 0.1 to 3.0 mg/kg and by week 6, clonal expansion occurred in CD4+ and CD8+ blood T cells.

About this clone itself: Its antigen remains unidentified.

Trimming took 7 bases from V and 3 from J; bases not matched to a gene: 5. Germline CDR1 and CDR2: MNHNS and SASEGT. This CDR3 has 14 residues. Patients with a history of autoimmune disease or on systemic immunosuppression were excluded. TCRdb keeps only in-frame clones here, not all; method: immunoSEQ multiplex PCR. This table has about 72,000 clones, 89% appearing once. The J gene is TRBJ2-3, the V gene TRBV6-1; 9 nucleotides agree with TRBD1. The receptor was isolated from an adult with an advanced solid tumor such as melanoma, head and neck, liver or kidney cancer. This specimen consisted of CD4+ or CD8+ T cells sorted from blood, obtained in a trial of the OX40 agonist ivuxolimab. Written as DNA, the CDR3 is TGTGCCAGCATCTTAGACAGGGGGACAGATACGCAGTATTTT. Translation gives CASILDRGTDTQYF.